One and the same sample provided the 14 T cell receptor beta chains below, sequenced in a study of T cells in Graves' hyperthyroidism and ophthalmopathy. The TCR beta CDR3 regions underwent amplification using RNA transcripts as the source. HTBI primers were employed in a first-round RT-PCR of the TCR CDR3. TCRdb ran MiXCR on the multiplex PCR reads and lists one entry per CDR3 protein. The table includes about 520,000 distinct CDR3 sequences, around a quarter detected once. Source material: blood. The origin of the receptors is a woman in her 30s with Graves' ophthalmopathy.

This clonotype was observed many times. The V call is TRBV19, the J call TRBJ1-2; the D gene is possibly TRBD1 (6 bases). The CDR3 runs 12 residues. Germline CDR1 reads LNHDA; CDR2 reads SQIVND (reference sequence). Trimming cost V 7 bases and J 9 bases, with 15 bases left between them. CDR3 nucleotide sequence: TGTGCCAGTACCACAGGAGGACAGCGCTACACCTTC. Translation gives CASTTGGQRYTF. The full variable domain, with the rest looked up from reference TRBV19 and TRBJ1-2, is DGGITQSPKYLFRKEGQNVTLSCEQNLNHDAMYWYRQDPGQGLRLIYYSQIVNDFQKGDIAEGYSVSREKKESFPLTVTSAQKNPTAFYLCASTTGGQRYTFGSGTRLTVV.

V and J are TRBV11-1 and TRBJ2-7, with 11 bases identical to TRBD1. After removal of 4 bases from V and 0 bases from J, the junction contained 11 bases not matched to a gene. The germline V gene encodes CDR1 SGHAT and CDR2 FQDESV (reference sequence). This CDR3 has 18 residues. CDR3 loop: CASSSAGTGGRSSYEQYF. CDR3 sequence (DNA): TGTGCCAGCAGCTCCGCCGGGACAGGGGGTCGGAGCTCCTACGAGCAGTACTTC.

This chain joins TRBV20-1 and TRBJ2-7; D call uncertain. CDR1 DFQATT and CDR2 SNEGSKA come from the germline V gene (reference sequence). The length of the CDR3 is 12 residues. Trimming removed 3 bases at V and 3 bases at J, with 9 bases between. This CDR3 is CSARVPSYEQYF. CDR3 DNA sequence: TGCAGTGCTAGGGTTCCCAGCTACGAGCAGTACTTC.

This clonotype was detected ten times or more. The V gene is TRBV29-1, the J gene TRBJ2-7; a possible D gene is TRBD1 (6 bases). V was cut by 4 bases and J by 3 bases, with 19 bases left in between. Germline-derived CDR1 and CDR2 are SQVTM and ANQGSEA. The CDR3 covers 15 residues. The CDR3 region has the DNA TGCAGCGTTGCGGTAGGTAGGGGGATAGACTACGAGCAGTACTTC. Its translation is CSVAVGRGIDYEQYF.

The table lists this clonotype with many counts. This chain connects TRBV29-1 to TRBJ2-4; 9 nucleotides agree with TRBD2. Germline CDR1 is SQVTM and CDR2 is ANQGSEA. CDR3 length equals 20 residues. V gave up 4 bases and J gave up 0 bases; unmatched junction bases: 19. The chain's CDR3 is CSVVPGSERGAMGAKNIQYF. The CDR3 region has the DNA TGCAGCGTTGTTCCGGGATCGGAGCGGGGGGCCATGGGAGCCAAAAACATTCAGTACTTC.

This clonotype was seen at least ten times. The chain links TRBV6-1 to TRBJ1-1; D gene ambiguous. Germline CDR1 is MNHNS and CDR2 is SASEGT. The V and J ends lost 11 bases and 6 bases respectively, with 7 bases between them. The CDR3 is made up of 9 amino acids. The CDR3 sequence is CAPPAEAFF. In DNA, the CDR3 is TGTGCCCCCCCCGCTGAAGCTTTCTTT.

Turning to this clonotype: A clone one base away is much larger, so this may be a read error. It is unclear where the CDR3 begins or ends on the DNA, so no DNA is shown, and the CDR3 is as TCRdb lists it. The CDR3 here is CASSEVARGNIKYF. The V call is TRBV2, the J call TRBJ2-4; the table's D call of TRBD2 was not tested on the DNA. The CDR3 is 14 residues long, ends included. Looked up from germline, CDR1 is SNHLY and CDR2 is FYNNEI.

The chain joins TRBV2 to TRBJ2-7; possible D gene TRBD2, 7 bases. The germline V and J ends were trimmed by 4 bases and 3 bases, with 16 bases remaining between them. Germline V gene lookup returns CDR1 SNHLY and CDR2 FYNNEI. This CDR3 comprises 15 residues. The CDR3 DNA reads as TGTGCCAGCAGTGGAAGGGAGGGGGAAAGCTACGAGCAGTACTTC. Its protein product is CASSGREGESYEQYF.

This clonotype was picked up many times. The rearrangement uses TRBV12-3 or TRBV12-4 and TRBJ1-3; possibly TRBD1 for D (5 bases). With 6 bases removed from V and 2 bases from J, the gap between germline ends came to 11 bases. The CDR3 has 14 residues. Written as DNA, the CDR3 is TGTGCCAGCAGCCCAAGCAGGGCTGGAAACACCATATATTTT. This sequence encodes CASSPSRAGNTIYF.

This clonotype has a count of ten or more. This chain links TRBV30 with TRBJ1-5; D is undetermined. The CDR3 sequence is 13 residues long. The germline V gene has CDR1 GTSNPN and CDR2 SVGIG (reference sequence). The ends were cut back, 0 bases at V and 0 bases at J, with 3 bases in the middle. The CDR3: CAWSVDSNQPQHF. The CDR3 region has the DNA TGTGCCTGGAGTGTCGATAGCAATCAGCCCCAGCATTTT.

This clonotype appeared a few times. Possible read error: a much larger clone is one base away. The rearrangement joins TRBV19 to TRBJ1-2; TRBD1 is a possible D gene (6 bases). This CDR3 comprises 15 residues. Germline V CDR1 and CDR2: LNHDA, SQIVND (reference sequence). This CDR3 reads CASSTGHNPLYGFTF. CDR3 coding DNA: TGTGCCAGTAGTACGGGACACAACCCTCTCTATGGCTTCACCTTC. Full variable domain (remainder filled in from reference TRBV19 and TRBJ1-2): DGGITQSPKYLFRKEGQNVTLSCEQNLNHDAMYWYRQDPGQGLRLIYYSQIVNDFQKGDIAEGYSVSREKKESFPLTVTSAQKNPTAFYLCASSTGHNPLYGFTFGSGTRLTVV.

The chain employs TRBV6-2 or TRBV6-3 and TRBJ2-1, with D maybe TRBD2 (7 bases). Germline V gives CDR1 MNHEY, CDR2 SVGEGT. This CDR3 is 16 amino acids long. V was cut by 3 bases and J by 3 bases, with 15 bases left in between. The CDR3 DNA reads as TGTGCCAGCAGTTATTCGGGGGGCAAGGGCTACAATGAGCAGTTCTTC. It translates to CASSYSGGKGYNEQFF.

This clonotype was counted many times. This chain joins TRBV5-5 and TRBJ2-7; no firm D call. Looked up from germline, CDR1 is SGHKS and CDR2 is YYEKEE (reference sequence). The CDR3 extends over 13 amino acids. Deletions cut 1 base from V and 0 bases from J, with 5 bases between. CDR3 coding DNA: TGTGCCAGCAGCTTGAGTCACTCCTACGAGCAGTACTTC. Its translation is CASSLSHSYEQYF. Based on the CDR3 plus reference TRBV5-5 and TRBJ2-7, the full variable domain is DAGVTQSPTHLIKTRGQQVTLRCSPISGHKSVSWYQQVLGQGPQFIFQYYEKEERGRGNFPDRFSARQFPNYSSELNVNALLLGDSALYLCASSLSHSYEQYFGPGTRLTVT.

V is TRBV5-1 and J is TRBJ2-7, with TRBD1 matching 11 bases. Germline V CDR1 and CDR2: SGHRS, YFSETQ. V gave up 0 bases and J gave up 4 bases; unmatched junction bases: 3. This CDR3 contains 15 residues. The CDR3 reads CASSLEGQGGYEQYF. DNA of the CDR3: TGCGCCAGCAGCTTGGAGGGACAGGGGGGGTACGAGCAGTACTTC. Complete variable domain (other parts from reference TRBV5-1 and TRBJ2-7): KAGVTQTPRYLIKTRGQQVTLSCSPISGHRSVSWYQQTPGQGLQFLFEYFSETQRNKGNFPGRFSGRQFSNSRSEMNVSTLELGDSALYLCASSLEGQGGYEQYFGPGTRLTVT.